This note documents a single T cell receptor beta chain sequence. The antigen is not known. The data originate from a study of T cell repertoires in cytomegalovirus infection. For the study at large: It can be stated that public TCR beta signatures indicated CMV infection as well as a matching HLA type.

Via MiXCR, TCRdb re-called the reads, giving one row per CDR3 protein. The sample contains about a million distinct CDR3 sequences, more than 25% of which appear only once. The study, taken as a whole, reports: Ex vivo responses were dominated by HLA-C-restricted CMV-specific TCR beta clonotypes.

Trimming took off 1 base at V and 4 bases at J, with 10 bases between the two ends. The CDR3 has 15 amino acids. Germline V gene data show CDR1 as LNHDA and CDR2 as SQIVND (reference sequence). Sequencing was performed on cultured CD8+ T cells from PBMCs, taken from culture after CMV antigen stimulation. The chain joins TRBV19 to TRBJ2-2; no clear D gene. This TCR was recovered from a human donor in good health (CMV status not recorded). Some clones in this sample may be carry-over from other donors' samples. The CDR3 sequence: CASSIGQDFTGELFF. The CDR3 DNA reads TGTGCCAGTAGTATAGGGCAAGACTTCACCGGGGAGCTGTTTTTT.